Listed here are 29 T cell receptor beta chains from one sample, sequenced in a study of cytomegalovirus exposure and HLA in healthy donors. Use of 60 Vbeta and 13 Jbeta primers characterized the PCR. TCRdb's table, derived via immunoSEQ multiplex PCR, lists solely in-frame clones and lacks some. Among about 220,000 clones listed, about 80% were seen once. Sequencing input: PBMCs. The origin of the receptors is a man between 18 and 29 years old in good health and CMV-seronegative.

The chain uses TRBV7-2 and TRBJ1-2, with D unresolved. The CDR3 covers 16 residues. Deletions cut 2 bases from V and 1 base from J, with 14 bases between. Germline V gives CDR1 SGHTA, CDR2 FQGNSA. This CDR3 reads CASSLSTVYHNYGYTF. The CDR3 DNA is TGTGCCAGCAGCTTAAGTACGGTATACCATAACTATGGCTACACCTTC.

CDR3 DNA: TGTGCCAGCAGTACACCCGGCGGTACTTATAATTCACCCCTCCACTTT. Residues: CASSTPGGTYNSPLHF. The rearrangement links TRBV2 to TRBJ1-6; D gene ambiguous. From germline, CDR1 is SNHLY and CDR2 FYNNEI. The V gene lost 5 bases and the J gene lost 4 bases, with 15 bases spanning the gap. CDR3 length: 16 residues.

The rearrangement uses TRBV5-4 and TRBJ2-2; 11 bases match TRBD1. Trimming took 4 bases from V and 6 from J; bases not matched to a gene: 5. This CDR3 region has 15 residues. Germline V lookup: CDR1 SGHNT, CDR2 YYREEE (reference sequence). The CDR3 spells CASSTGQGAPGELFF. CDR3 sequence (DNA): TGTGCCAGCAGCACTGGACAGGGGGCTCCCGGGGAGCTGTTTTTT.

V gene TRBV6-5 combines with J gene TRBJ1-2; D gene uncertain. Trimming cost V 3 bases and J 3 bases, with 11 bases left between them. CDR1 is MNHEY, CDR2 SVGAGI, per germline. This CDR3 is built from 14 residues. Written as DNA, the CDR3 is TGTGCCAGCAGTTATGATCTGGCATACTATGGCTACACCTTC. Protein product: CASSYDLAYYGYTF.

The chain joins TRBV9 to TRBJ2-2; D perhaps matches TRBD1 (6 bases). Trimming pared 1 base from V and 1 base from J, leaving 8 bases between. The CDR3 is 15 amino acids. The V gene's germline CDR1 is SGDLS and CDR2 YYNGEE. DNA for the CDR3: TGTGCCAGCAGCGTATTAGGGGGGAACACCGGGGAGCTGTTTTTT. This sequence encodes CASSVLGGNTGELFF.

V gene TRBV28 combines with J gene TRBJ1-2; D remains ambiguous. With 5 bases removed from V and 7 bases from J, the gap between germline ends came to 14 bases. Germline values: CDR1 MDHEN, CDR2 SYDVKM. The CDR3 loop spans 13 amino acids. The CDR3 bases are TGTGCCAGCAGTCCCGGGAATAATCGTGGCTACACCTTC. As protein: CASSPGNNRGYTF.

This chain connects TRBV4-1 to TRBJ2-7, with D unresolved. The CDR3 loop spans 13 amino acids. Between the trimmed V and J ends, which lost 3 bases and 2 bases, there was a span of 8 bases. Germline V gene data show CDR1 as MGHRA and CDR2 as YSYEKL. The CDR3 protein is CASSHLSTYEQYF. The DNA for the CDR3 is TGCGCCAGCAGCCATTTATCTACCTACGAGCAGTACTTC.

This rearrangement joins TRBV28 to TRBJ2-7; the D is unclear. Germline V gene data show CDR1 as MDHEN and CDR2 as SYDVKM. Trimming left V 7 bases short and J 0 bases short, with 7 bases between. This CDR3 is built from 12 residues. The CDR3 here is CASTPGSYEQYF. The CDR3 nucleotides read TGTGCCAGCACACCGGGCTCCTACGAGCAGTACTTC.

This clone was found a few times. The V gene is TRBV7-7, the J gene TRBJ1-1; the D is unclear. The CDR3 spans 13 residues. CDR1 and CDR2 from the germline V gene are SSHAT and FNYEAQ (reference sequence). The CDR3 loop reads CASLRQVNTEAFF. CDR3 in DNA: TGTGCTAGCCTTAGACAAGTGAACACTGAAGCTTTCTTT.

This clone was picked up one time. The rearrangement links TRBV19 to TRBJ2-7; TRBD2 matches at 12 bases. This CDR3 is built from 17 residues. The ends lost 3 bases at V and 4 bases at J; junction bases unmatched: 10. Germline loops: CDR1 LNHDA, CDR2 SQIVND (reference sequence). This chain's CDR3 is CASSMRLAGELNYEQYF. CDR3 sequence (DNA): TGTGCCAGTAGTATGCGACTAGCGGGAGAGTTAAATTACGAGCAGTACTTC.

The chain uses TRBV28 and TRBJ2-1; 11 bases align to TRBD2. The junction had 5 bases not matched to a gene; V was cut back by 6 bases and J by 7 bases. The germline V gene has CDR1 MDHEN and CDR2 SYDVKM. This CDR3 contains 14 residues. DNA for the CDR3: TGTGCCAGCAGGACTAGCGGGGTCAGGAATGAGCAGTTCTTC. Translated, it gives CASRTSGVRNEQFF. The full variable domain, in which reference TRBV28 and TRBJ2-1 provide the parts outside the CDR3, is DVKVTQSSRYLVKRTGEKVFLECVQDMDHENMFWYRQDPGLGLRLIYFSYDVKMKEKGDIPEGYSVSREKKERFSLILESASTNQTSMYLCASRTSGVRNEQFFGPGTRLTVL.

The chain carries TRBV19 and TRBJ1-1, with a possible D match to TRBD1 (6 bases). Trimming cost V 6 bases and J 4 bases, with 18 bases left between them. The CDR3 spans 15 residues. Per the germline V gene, CDR1 is LNHDA and CDR2 is SQIVND (reference sequence). The CDR3 nucleotides are TGTGCCAGTAGGCCTATACAGGGTCCCCCCACTGAAGCTTTCTTT. This encodes CASRPIQGPPTEAFF.

The chain employs TRBV18 and TRBJ1-1; TRBD1 might be the D (6 bases). The germline V gene encodes CDR1 KGHSH and CDR2 LQKENI. The CDR3 is made up of 13 amino acids. Trimming removed 3 bases from V and 5 bases from J, with 10 bases in between. The CDR3 DNA reads TGTGCCAGCTCACCCTCCAGGGGAACTGAAGCTTTCTTT. It codes for CASSPSRGTEAFF.

V usage is TRBV9 and J usage is TRBJ1-6; 7 bases line up with TRBD1. The junction had 7 bases not matched to a gene; V was cut back by 4 bases and J by 9 bases. Germline CDR1 and CDR2: SGDLS and YYNGEE. The CDR3 spans 14 residues. CDR3 DNA: TGTGCCAGCAGCCCTAGACAGGGATCTTCACCCCTCCACTTT. This gives the protein CASSPRQGSSPLHF.

The chain uses TRBV4-1 and TRBJ2-7; 9 bases agree with TRBD1. The V and J ends lost 1 base and 3 bases, in that order; junction bases with no gene match: 13. This CDR3 contains 18 residues. Germline-derived CDR1 and CDR2 are MGHRA and YSYEKL. As DNA, the CDR3 is TGCGCCAGCAGCCAAGGGGGACAGGGCAAGAGACAGTTCTACGAGCAGTACTTC. Encoded protein: CASSQGGQGKRQFYEQYF.

This chain joins TRBV5-1 and TRBJ2-5, with 12 bases aligning to TRBD2. V shed 0 bases, J shed 0 bases, and the junction held 6 bases outside the gene matches. CDR1 is SGHRS, CDR2 YFSETQ, per germline. This CDR3 has 18 amino acids. The CDR3 loop reads CASSLGGLAGNYQETQYF. The CDR3 DNA reads TGCGCCAGCAGCTTGGGTGGACTAGCGGGGAATTACCAAGAGACCCAGTACTTC.

The V call is TRBV29-1, the J call TRBJ1-1; 7 nucleotides agree with TRBD1. With 7 bases clipped from V and 11 bases from J, the junction kept 22 bases outside the gene matches. The V gene's germline CDR1 is SQVTM and CDR2 ANQGSEA. This CDR3 region has 15 residues. The CDR3: CSADRSTQGSLGAFF. CDR3 sequence (DNA): TGCAGCGCTGATCGGTCTACACAGGGGTCGTTGGGGGCTTTCTTT.

The chain recombines TRBV30 with TRBJ2-5; possible D gene TRBD2, 6 bases. Germline assignment: CDR1 GTSNPN and CDR2 SVGIG (reference sequence). The CDR3 is made up of 14 amino acids. The V gene lost 2 bases and the J gene lost 4 bases, with 14 bases spanning the gap. CDR3 nucleotide sequence: TGTGCCTGGAGTCCTCCGGGACTCAGAGAGACCCAGTACTTC. Translated: CAWSPPGLRETQYF.

The chain combines TRBV28 with TRBJ1-4; 7 positions agree with TRBD1. V shed 6 bases, J shed 3 bases, and the junction held 7 bases outside the gene matches. Germline loops: CDR1 MDHEN, CDR2 SYDVKM. The CDR3 spans 15 residues. The CDR3 sequence: CASSPGGGPNEKLFF. Written as DNA, the CDR3 is TGTGCCAGCAGCCCAGGGGGAGGCCCTAATGAAAAACTGTTTTTT.

The V call is TRBV27, the J call TRBJ1-6; 9 bases are a match to TRBD1. Germline assignment: CDR1 MNHEY and CDR2 SMNVEV (reference sequence). The CDR3 extends over 17 amino acids. Trimming at V came to 5 bases and at J to 9 bases, leaving 14 bases not matched to a gene. As DNA, the CDR3 is TGTGCCAGCAGTCCGGGGACAGGGCCCGGGTCGCGTTCACCCCTCCACTTT. Protein sequence: CASSPGTGPGSRSPLHF.

This chain uses TRBV15 with TRBJ2-5, with 8 bases aligning to TRBD2. Germline CDR1 LNHNV, CDR2 YYDKDF (reference sequence). There are 16 residues in the CDR3. The trim removed 1 base at V and 5 bases at J, leaving 9 bases unmatched. CDR3 residues: CATSRGFSGVLETQYF. The CDR3 DNA sequence: TGTGCCACCAGCAGAGGGTTTAGCGGGGTCTTGGAGACCCAGTACTTC.

V is TRBV5-1 and J is TRBJ1-1, with a possible D match to TRBD1 (5 bases). In germline, CDR1 is SGHRS, CDR2 YFSETQ. The CDR3 has 16 residues. Trimming left V 4 bases short and J 1 base short, with 17 bases between. CDR3 coding DNA: TGCGCCAGCAGCCTCGGGACTCGTGGGGGGAACACTGAAGCTTTCTTT. Its protein is CASSLGTRGGNTEAFF.

The count of this clone is one. The V gene is TRBV7-3, the J gene TRBJ1-5, with D maybe TRBD1 (5 bases). Germline V CDR1 and CDR2: SGHTA, FQGTGA. The CDR3 runs to 13 residues. The ends were cut back, 2 bases at V and 3 bases at J, with 5 bases in the middle. CDR3: CASSLGANQPQHF. DNA of the CDR3: TGTGCCAGCAGCTTAGGGGCCAATCAGCCCCAGCATTTT.

The chain links TRBV7-3 to TRBJ1-1, with no clear D. Germline assignment: CDR1 SGHTA and CDR2 FQGTGA. The CDR3 contains 13 residues. V lost 3 bases and J lost 3, with 8 bases in between. CDR3 nucleotide sequence: TGTGCCAGCAGCTTCCAGAGGTACACTGAAGCTTTCTTT. Translated: CASSFQRYTEAFF.

This chain connects TRBV6-4 to TRBJ2-3; no clear D gene. CDR3 length: 14 amino acids. V gave up 3 bases and J gave up 0 bases, with 7 bases separating them. Germline CDR1 reads MRHNA; CDR2 reads SNTAGT. The CDR3 loop is CASSEADSTDTQYF. CDR3 DNA sequence: TGTGCCAGCAGTGAGGCGGATAGCACAGATACGCAGTATTTT.

The chain joins TRBV5-1 to TRBJ2-5; D is ambiguous. V lost 0 bases to trimming and J lost 2 bases, with 11 bases between them. The CDR3 is 15 amino acids. Germline V gives CDR1 SGHRS, CDR2 YFSETQ. The DNA of the CDR3 is TGCGCCAGCAGCTTGGAGGCCGCGACTCAAGAGACCCAGTACTTC. This gives the protein CASSLEAATQETQYF. Variable domain in full (rest from reference TRBV5-1 and TRBJ2-5): KAGVTQTPRYLIKTRGQQVTLSCSPISGHRSVSWYQQTPGQGLQFLFEYFSETQRNKGNFPGRFSGRQFSNSRSEMNVSTLELGDSALYLCASSLEAATQETQYFGPGTRLLVL.

Turning to this clone: The sample carries other DNA sequences with the same CDR3. V is TRBV29-1 and J is TRBJ2-7; possible D gene TRBD2, 6 bases. In germline, CDR1 is SQVTM, CDR2 ANQGSEA. The CDR3 loop spans 13 amino acids. Trimming removed 6 bases at V and 0 bases at J, with 12 bases between. Here the CDR3 DNA reads TGCAGCGTCGGATCCGGGAGCTCCTACGAGCAGTACTTC. It is translated as CSVGSGSSYEQYF.

V and J are TRBV7-9 and TRBJ2-7, with TRBD1 identical over 10 bases. CDR3 length: 15 residues. Germline trimming cut 5 bases from V and 5 bases from J; bases unmatched to any gene: 9. Germline CDR1 and CDR2: SEHNR and FQNEAQ (reference sequence). The CDR3 here is CASSPEGTGAHEQYF. The CDR3 nucleotides are TGTGCCAGCAGCCCCGAGGGGACAGGGGCCCACGAGCAGTACTTC.

The rearrangement links TRBV2 to TRBJ2-7, with TRBD2 identical over 8 bases. The CDR3 is 14 amino acids. V shed 10 bases, J shed 4 bases, and the junction held 12 bases outside the gene matches. CDR1 and CDR2 from the germline V gene are SNHLY and FYNNEI. The CDR3 DNA follows: TGTGCCATAGAGAAGCCTAGCGGGCGGTACGAGCAGTACTTC. Its translation is CAIEKPSGRYEQYF.